Sequencing of this T cell receptor (beta chain) was carried out in a study of blood T cell repertoires in COVID-19. Study at large: Italy, Spain and the United States were the sources of the convalescent and acute COVID-19 samples.

Per the original methods: Reference gene primer amplification yielded estimated nucleated cell counts. Sequencing used immunoSEQ multiplex PCR; TCRdb keeps in-frame clones, though not all of them. The V and J calls and clone size were taken over from that table, and D and trimming were inferred from the DNA. This sample yields roughly 67,000 clones, of which about 82% are seen a single time; under 5% belongs to the top ten. This CDR3 region has 15 residues. The trim removed 3 bases at V and 7 bases at J, leaving 4 bases unmatched. From germline, CDR1 is SEHNR and CDR2 FQNEAQ (reference sequence). Material: peripheral blood. This receptor was identified in a man in his fifties with acute or convalescent COVID-19. The chain employs TRBV7-9 and TRBJ2-1; 12 nucleotides align to TRBD2. The CDR3 DNA is TGTGCCAGCAGCTTGGGGCTAGCGGGAGGGAATGAGCAGTTCTTC. Translating gives CASSLGLAGGNEQFF.